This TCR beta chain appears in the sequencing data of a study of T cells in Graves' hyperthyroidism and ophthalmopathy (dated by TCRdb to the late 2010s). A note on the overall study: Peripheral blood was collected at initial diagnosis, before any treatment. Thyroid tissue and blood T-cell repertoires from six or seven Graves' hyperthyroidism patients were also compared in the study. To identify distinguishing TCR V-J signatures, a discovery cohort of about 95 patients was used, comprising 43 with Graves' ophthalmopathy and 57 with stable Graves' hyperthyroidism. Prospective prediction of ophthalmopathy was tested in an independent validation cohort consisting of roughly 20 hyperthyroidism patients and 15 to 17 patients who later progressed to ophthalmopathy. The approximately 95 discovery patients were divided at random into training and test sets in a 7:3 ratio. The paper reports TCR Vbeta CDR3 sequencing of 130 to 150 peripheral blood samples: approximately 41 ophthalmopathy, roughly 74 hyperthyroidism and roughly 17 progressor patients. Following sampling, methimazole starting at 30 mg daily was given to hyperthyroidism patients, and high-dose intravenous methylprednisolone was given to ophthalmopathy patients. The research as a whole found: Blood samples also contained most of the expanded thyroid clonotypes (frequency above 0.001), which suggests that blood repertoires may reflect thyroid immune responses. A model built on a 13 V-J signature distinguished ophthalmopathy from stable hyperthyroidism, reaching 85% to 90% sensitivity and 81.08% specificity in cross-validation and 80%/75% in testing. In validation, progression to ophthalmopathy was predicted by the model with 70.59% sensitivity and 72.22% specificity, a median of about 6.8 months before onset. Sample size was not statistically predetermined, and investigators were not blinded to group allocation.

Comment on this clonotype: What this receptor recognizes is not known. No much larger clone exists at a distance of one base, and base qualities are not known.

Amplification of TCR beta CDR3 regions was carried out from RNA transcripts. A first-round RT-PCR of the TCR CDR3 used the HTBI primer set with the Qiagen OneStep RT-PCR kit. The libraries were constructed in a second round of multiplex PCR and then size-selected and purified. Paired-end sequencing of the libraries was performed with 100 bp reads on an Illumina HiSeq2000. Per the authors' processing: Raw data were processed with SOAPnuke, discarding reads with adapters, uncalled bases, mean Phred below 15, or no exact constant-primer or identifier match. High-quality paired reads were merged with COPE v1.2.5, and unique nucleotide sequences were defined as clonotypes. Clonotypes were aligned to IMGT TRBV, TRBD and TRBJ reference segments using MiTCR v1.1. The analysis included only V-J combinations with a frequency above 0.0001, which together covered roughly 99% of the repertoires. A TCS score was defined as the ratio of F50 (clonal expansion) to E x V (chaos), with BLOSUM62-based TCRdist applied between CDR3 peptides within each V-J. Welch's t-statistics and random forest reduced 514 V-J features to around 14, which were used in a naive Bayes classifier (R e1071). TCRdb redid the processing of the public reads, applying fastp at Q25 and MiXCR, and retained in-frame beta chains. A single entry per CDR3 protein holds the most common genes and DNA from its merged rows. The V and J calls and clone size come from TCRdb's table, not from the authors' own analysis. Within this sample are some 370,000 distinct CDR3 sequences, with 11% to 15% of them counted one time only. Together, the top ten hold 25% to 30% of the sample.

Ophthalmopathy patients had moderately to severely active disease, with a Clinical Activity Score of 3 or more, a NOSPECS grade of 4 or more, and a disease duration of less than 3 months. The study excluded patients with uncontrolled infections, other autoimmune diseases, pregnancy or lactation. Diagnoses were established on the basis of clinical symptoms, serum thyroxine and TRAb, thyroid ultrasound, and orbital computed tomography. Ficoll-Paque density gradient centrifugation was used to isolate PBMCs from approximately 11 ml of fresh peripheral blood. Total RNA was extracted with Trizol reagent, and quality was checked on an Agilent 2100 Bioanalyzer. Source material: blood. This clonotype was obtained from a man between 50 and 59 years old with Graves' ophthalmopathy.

The bases read TGTGCCAACGACCAAGAGACCCAGTACTTC. It is translated as CANDQETQYF. This receptor chain uses TRBV14 and TRBJ2-5, with an unclear D gene assignment. CDR1 and CDR2, looked up from the germline V gene, are SGHDN and FVKESK. The germline ends are 3 bases apart after V is trimmed by 10 bases and J by 0 bases. The CDR3 sequence holds 10 residues, the cysteine and phenylalanine included. Left in the record is the CDR3 DNA by itself, 30 bases read in frame from the first base.